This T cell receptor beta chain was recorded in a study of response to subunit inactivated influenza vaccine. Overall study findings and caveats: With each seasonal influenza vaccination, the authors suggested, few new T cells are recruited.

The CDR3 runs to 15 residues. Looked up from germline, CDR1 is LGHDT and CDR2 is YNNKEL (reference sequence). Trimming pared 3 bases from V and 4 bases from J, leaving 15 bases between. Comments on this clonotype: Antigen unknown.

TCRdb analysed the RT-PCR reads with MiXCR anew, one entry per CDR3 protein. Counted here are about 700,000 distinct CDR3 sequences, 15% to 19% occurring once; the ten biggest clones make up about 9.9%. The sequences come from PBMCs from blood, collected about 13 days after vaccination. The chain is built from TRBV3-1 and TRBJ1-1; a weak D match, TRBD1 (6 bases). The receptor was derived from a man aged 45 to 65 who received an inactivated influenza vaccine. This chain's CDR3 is CASSHHLKGGTEAFF. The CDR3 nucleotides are TGTGCCAGCAGCCACCACCTAAAAGGGGGCACTGAAGCTTTCTTT.